Given below is one T cell receptor beta chain in context. Germline-derived CDR1 and CDR2 are SNHLY and FYNNEI. V dropped 6 bases and J dropped 4 bases, with 7 bases sitting between them. The CDR3 extends over 12 amino acids. Produced via immunoSEQ multiplex PCR; TCRdb's table is partial and in-frame only. The sample has fewer than 400,000 clones, about 88% seen once. These data come from a study of Ad26.COV2.S vaccination and SARS-CoV-2 variants. Treatment meaning: roughly 20 received Ad26.COV2.S at low or high dose, single or two shots; about 5 received placebo; per-sample allocation not given. Sampling was performed 63 days after the first vaccine or placebo injection.

The source is a person aged 18-60 years who received the Ad26.COV2.S COVID-19 vaccine or a placebo. This material consisted of peripheral blood, taken in a trial of Ad26.COV2.S vaccine versus placebo. The chain recombines TRBV2 with TRBJ1-5; no clear D gene. The CDR3 DNA reads as TGTGCCAGCAGGGTTTCTAATCAGCCCCAGCATTTT. Its protein is CASRVSNQPQHF.